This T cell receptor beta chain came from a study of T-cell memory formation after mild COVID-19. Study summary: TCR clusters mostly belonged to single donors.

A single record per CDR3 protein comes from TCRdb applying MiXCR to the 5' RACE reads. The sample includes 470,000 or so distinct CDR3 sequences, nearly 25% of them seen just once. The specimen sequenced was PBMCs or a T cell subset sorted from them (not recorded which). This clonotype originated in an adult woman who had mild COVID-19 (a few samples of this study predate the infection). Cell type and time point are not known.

The CDR3 protein is CSVPWTSGRSEQFF. Here the CDR3 DNA reads TGCAGTGTTCCGTGGACTAGCGGGAGAAGTGAGCAGTTCTTC. The rearrangement links TRBV20-1 to TRBJ2-1, with 13 bases identical to TRBD2. Germline V gene sequence: CDR1 DFQATT, CDR2 SNEGSKA (reference sequence). J lost 9 bases, V lost 7 bases, and 9 bases had no gene match. This CDR3 spans 14 amino acids.